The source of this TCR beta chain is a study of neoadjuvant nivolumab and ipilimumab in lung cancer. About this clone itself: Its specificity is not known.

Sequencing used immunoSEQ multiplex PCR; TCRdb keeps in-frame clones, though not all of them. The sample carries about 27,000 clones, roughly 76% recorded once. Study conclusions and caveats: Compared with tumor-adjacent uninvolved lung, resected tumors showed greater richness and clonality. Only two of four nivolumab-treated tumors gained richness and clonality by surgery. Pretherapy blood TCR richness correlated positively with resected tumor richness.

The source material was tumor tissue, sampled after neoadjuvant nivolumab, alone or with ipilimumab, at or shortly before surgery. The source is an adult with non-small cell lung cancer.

CDR3 in amino acids: CASSPFRGSNSPLHF. CDR3 DNA sequence: TGTGCCAGCAGCCCCTTTAGGGGGAGCAATTCACCCCTCCACTTT. J is TRBJ1-6 and V is TRBV6-5, with D tentatively TRBD1 (6 bases). The CDR3 is 15 residues long. CDR1 is MNHEY, CDR2 SVGAGI, per germline. V was cut by 6 bases and J by 7 bases, with 16 bases left in between.